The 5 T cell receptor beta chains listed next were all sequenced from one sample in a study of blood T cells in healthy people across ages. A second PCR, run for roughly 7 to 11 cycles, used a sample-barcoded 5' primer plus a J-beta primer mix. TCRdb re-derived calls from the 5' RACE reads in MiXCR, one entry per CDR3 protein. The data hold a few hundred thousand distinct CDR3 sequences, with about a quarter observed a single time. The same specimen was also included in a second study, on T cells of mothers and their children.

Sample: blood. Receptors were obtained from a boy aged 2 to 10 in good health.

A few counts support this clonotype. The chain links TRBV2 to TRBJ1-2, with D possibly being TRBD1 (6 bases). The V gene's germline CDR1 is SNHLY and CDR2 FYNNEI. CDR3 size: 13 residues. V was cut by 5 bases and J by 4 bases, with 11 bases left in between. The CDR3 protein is CASSNGQFYGYTF. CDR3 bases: TGTGCCAGCAGTAACGGACAGTTCTATGGCTACACCTTC.

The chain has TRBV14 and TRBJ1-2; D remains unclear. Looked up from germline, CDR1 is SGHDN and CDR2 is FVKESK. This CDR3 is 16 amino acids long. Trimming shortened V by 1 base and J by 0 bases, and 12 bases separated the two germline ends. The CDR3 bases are TGTGCCAGCAGCCAAGGACGGAATGAAGCTAACTATGGCTACACCTTC. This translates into CASSQGRNEANYGYTF.

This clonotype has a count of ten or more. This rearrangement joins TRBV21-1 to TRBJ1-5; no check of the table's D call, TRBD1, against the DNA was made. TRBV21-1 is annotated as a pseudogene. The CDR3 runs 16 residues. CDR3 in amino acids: CASSNRDRASNQPQHF. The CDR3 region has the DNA TGTGCCAGCAGCAACCGGGACAGGGCCAGCAATCAGCCCCAGCATTTT.

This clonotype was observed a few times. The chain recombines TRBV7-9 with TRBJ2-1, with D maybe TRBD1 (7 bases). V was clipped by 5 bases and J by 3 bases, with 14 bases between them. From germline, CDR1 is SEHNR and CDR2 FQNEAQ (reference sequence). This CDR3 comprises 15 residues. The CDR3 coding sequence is TGTGCCAGCAGCCCCCAGGGGGGTCGCTACAATGAGCAGTTCTTC. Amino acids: CASSPQGGRYNEQFF.

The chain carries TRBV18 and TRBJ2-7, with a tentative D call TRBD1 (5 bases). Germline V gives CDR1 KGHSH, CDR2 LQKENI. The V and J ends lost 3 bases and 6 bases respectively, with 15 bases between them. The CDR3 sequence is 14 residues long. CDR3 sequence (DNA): TGTGCCAGCTCACCCGAGACTCCCCAGGGCGAGCAGTACTTC. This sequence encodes CASSPETPQGEQYF.